This T cell receptor (beta chain) appears in the sequencing data of a study of a mutant IDH1 vaccine in newly diagnosed glioma (dated by TCRdb to the early 2020s). Context from the whole study: Patients were given eight vaccinations, in weeks 1, 3, 5, 7, 11, 15, 19 and 23, which matched visits V03 through V10. Longitudinal TCRB deep sequencing was done for 25 treated patients, wherever samples were available for exploratory analyses. Of the approximately 33 treated patients, roughly 60% were male and approximately 38% were female, and the mean age was roughly 40 years. Vaccination began 4-6 weeks after radiotherapy alone, or alongside temozolomide cycles in the chemotherapy-containing groups. Before enrollment, patients had received standard therapy of radiotherapy alone, temozolomide alone, or radiochemotherapy with temozolomide; most received the combination. Peripheral blood samples were drawn at six visits, namely V03 (baseline), V05, V07, V10, V12 and V13.

Remarks on this clone: The specificity of this receptor is unknown. Per-nucleotide qualities are absent, and no much larger clonotype sits a single base away.

Taken from cysteine to phenylalanine, the CDR3 has 15 residues. The sequence is cut down to CDR3 DNA, 45 bases in frame from base 1. Looking up the germline V gene (reference sequence) yields CDR1 GTSNPN and CDR2 SVGIG. Ends trimmed: V by 5 bases, J by 7 bases; bases unmatched to a gene: 14. Preparation of the library involved the immunoSEQ multiplex PCR assay. Rearranged TCR beta chain sequences were amplified using the hsTCRB Kit according to the manufacturer's protocol. An Illumina MiSeq was used to sequence the TCRB libraries. The authors' analysis ran thus. Demultiplexing, trimming and gene mapping were performed with the kit vendor's proprietary platform. The clones in this table, taken by TCRdb from immuneACCESS, are in-frame only. Not every clone is retained; where verified, under half of the shortfall comes from an unresolved V gene, and the cause of the rest is unknown. The V and J calls and clone size were taken over from that table, and D and trimming were inferred from the DNA. In this sample the table shows some 30,000 clones, roughly 89% of which occur a single time. Less than 25% of the sample is held by the ten biggest clonotypes.

Overall study outcomes, separate from this receptor: Across multiple MHC alleles, vaccine-induced immune responses were seen in 90% to 95% of patients. Changes in the top peripheral T cell clonotypes picked up by TCRB sequencing did not appear to be linked to pseudoprogression. Availability determined which PBMC samples were chosen for TCRB deep sequencing. The authors noted that analyses of patient blood samples could not be reproduced because of sample limitations.

In light of the paper, this sample's time point label describes: week 11, during vaccination. Each vaccine dose, consisting of 300 ug of a 20-mer mutant IDH1 peptide in Montanide, was administered subcutaneously with topical imiquimod. Newly diagnosed WHO grade 3 or 4 IDH1-mutant astrocytomas showing loss of nuclear ATRX were present in the donors. The samples were drawn from NOA16, a multicentre, single-arm, open-label phase I trial in Germany that tested a mutant IDH1 peptide vaccine in humans for the first time. Genomic DNA for TCRB sequencing was extracted from EDTA blood using the DNeasy Blood and Tissue Kit.

This clonotype was sampled from a man in his late teens or twenties with glioma. Here the chain combines TRBV30 and TRBJ1-2, with 9 middle bases fitting TRBD1. This sample comprised PBMCs, obtained from a glioma patient whose treatment included an IDH1 peptide vaccine. The DNA sequence reads TGTGCCTGGGGTGGACAGGGGACTGAGGGGGGTGGCTACACCTTC. Its protein reads: CAWGGQGTEGGGYTF.